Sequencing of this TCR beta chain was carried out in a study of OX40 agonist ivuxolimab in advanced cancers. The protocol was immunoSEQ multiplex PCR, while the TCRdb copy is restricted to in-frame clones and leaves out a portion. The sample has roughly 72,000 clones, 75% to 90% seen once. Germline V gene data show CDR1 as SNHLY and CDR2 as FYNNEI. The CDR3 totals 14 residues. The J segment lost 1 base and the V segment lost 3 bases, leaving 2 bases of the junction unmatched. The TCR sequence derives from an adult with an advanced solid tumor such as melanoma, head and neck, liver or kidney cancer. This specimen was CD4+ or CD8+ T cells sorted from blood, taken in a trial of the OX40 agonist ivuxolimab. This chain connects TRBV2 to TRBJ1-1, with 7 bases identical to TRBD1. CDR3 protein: CASSDRTGNTEAFF. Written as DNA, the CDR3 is TGTGCCAGCAGTGATCGGACAGGGAACACTGAAGCTTTCTTT.